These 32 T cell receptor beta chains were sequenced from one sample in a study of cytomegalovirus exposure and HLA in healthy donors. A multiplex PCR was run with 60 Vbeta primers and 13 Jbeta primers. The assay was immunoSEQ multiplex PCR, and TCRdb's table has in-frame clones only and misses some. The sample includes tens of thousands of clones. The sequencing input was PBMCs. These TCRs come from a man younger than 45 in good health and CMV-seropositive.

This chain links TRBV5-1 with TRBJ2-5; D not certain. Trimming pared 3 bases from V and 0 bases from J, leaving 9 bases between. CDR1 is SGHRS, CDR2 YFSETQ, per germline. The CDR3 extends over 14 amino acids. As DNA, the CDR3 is TGCGCCAGCAGCTGGAATAGCTACCAAGAGACCCAGTACTTC. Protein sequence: CASSWNSYQETQYF.

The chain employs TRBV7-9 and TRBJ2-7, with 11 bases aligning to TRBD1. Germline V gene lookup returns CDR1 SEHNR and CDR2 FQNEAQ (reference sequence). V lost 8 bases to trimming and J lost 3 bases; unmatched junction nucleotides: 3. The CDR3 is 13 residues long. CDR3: CASGGTGGYEQYF. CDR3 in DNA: TGTGCCAGCGGGGGGACAGGGGGCTACGAGCAGTACTTC.

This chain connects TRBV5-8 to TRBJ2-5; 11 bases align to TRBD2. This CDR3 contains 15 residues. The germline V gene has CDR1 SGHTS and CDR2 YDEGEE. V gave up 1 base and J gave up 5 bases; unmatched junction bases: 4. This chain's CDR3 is CASSLPSGRSETQYF. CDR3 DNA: TGTGCCAGCAGCTTGCCTAGCGGGAGGTCGGAGACCCAGTACTTC. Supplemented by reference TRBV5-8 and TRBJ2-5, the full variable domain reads EAGVTQSPTHLIKTRGQQATLRCSPISGHTSVYWYQQALGLGLQFLLWYDEGEERNRGNFPPRFSGRQFPNYSSELNVNALELEDSALYLCASSLPSGRSETQYFGPGTRLLVL.

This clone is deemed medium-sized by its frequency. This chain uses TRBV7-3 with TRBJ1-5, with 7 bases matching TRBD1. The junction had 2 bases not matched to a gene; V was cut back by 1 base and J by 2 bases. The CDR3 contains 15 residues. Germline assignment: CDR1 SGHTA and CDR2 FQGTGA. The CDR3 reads CASSLRQGGNQPQHF. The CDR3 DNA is TGTGCCAGCAGCTTAAGACAGGGTGGCAATCAGCCCCAGCATTTT.

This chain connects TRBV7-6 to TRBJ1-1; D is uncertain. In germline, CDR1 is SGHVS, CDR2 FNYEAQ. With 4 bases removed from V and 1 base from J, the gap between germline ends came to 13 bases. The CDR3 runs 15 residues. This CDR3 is CASSSSVGGNTEAFF. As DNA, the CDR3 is TGTGCCAGCAGCTCGTCCGTAGGAGGGAACACTGAAGCTTTCTTT.

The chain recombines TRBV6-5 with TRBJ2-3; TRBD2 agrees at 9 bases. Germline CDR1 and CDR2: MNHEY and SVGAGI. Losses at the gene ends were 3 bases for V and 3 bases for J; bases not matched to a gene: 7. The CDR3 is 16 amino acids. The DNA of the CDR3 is TGTGCCAGCAGTTATCGCCGGACTAGCGTAACAGATACGCAGTATTTT. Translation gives CASSYRRTSVTDTQYF.

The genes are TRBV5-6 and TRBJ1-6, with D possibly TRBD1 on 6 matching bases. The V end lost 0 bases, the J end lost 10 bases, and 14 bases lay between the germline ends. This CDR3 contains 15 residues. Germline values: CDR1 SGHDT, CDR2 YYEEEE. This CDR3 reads CASSLGPRGDSPLHF. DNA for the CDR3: TGTGCCAGCAGCTTGGGTCCCAGGGGTGACTCACCCCTCCACTTT.

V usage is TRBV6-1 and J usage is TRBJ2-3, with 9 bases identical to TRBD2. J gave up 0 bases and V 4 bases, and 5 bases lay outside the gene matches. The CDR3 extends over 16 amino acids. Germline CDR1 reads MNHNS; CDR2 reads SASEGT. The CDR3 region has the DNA TGTGCCAGCAGTGGAGGACTAGCGAGAAGCACAGATACGCAGTATTTT. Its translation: CASSGGLARSTDTQYF.

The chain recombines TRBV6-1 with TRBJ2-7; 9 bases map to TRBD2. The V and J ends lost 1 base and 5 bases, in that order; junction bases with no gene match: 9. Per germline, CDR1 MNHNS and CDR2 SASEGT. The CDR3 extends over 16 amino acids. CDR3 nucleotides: TGTGCCAGCAGTGAAGGGGGGCGGGAGGGCCTCAACGAGCAGTACTTC. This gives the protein CASSEGGREGLNEQYF.

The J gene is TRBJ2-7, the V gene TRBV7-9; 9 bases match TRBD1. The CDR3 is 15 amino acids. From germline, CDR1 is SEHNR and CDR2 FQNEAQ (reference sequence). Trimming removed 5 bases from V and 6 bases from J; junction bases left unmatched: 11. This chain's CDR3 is CASSLRPGQGAEQYF. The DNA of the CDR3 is TGTGCCAGCAGCCTTAGACCGGGACAGGGAGCCGAGCAGTACTTC.

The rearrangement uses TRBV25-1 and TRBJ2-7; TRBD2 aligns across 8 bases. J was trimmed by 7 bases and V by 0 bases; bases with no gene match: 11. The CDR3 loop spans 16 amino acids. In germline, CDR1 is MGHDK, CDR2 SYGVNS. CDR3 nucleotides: TGTGCCAGCAGTGAATACCAGCGGGGGAGGGGAGGGGAGCAGTACTTC. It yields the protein CASSEYQRGRGGEQYF.

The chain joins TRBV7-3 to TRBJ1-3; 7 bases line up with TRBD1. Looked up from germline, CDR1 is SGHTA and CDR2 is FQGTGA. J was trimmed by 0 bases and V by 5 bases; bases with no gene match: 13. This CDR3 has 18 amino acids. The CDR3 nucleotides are TGTGCCAGCAGCCCGACCTCGACAGGGACCCTCTCTGGAAACACCATATATTTT. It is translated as CASSPTSTGTLSGNTIYF.

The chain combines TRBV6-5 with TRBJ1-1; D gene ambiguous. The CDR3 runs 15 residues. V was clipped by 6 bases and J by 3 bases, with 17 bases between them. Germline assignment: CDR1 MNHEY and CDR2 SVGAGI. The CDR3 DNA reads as TGTGCCAGCAGCCATTACCAAGGGCGGGACACTGAAGCTTTCTTT. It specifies CASSHYQGRDTEAFF.

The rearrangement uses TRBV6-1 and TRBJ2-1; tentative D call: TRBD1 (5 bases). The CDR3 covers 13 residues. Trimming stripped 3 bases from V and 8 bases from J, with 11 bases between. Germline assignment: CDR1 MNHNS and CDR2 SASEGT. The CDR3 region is CASSERQGHEQFF. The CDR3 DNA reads TGTGCCAGCAGTGAGCGGCAGGGCCATGAGCAGTTCTTC.

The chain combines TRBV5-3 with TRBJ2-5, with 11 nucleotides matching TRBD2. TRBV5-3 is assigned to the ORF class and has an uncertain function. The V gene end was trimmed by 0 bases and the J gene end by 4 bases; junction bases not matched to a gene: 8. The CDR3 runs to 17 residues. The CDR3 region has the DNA TGTGCCAGAAGCTTGGATAGCGGGAGGGCCGTGGGAGAGACCCAGTACTTC. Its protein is CARSLDSGRAVGETQYF.

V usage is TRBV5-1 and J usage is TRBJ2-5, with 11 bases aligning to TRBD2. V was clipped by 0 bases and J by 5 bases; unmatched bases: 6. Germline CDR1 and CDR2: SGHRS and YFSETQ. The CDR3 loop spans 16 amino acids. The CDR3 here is CASSLETSGSWETQYF. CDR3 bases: TGCGCCAGCAGCTTGGAAACTAGCGGGAGTTGGGAGACCCAGTACTTC.

This CDR3 is CASGVFILAGGYNEQFF. CDR3 in DNA: TGTGCCAGTGGGGTCTTCATACTAGCGGGGGGCTACAATGAGCAGTTCTTC. The gene calls are TRBV19 and TRBJ2-1, with TRBD2 matching over 12 bases. The CDR3 is made up of 17 amino acids. Germline assignment: CDR1 LNHDA and CDR2 SQIVND (reference sequence). Trimming removed 8 bases from V and 3 bases from J; junction bases left unmatched: 11. Filled out from reference TRBV19 and TRBJ2-1, the complete variable domain reads DGGITQSPKYLFRKEGQNVTLSCEQNLNHDAMYWYRQDPGQGLRLIYYSQIVNDFQKGDIAEGYSVSREKKESFPLTVTSAQKNPTAFYLCASGVFILAGGYNEQFFGPGTRLTVL.

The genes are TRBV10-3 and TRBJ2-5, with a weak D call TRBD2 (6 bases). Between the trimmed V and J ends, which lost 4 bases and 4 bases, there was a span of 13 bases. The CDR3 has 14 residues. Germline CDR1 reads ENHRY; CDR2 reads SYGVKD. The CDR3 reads CAISGDSRGETQYF. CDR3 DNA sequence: TGTGCCATCAGTGGGGACTCTAGGGGAGAGACCCAGTACTTC.

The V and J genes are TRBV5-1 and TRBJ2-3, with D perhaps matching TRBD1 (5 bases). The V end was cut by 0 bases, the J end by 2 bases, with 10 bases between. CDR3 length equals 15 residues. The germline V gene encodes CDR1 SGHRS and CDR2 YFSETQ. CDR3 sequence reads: CASSLEKGPTDTQYF. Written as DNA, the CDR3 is TGCGCCAGCAGCTTGGAAAAGGGGCCCACAGATACGCAGTATTTT.

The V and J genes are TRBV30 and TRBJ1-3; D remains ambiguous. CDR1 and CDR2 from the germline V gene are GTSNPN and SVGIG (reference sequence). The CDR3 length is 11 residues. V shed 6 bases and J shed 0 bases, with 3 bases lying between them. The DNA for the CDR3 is TGTGCCTGCATCTCTGGAAACACCATATATTTT. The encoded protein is CACISGNTIYF. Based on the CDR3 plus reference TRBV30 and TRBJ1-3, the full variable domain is SQTIHQWPATLVQPVGSPLSLECTVEGTSNPNLYWYRQAAGRGLQLLFYSVGIGQISSEVPQNLSASRPQDRQFILSSKKLLLSDSGFYLCACISGNTIYFGEGSWLTVV.

The CDR3 is CASLWGQGNREQYF. For the CDR3, the DNA is TGTGCCAGTTTATGGGGACAGGGGAATCGCGAGCAGTACTTC. This rearrangement joins TRBV6-1 to TRBJ2-7, with 10 bases identical to TRBD1. The germline V gene encodes CDR1 MNHNS and CDR2 SASEGT. CDR3 length equals 14 residues. The V gene end was trimmed by 9 bases and the J gene end by 6 bases; junction bases not matched to a gene: 11.

The CDR3 DNA sequence: TGTGCCAGCAGCTTCACAGGGAACTACTACGAGCAGTACTTC. It is translated as CASSFTGNYYEQYF. V is TRBV7-9 and J is TRBJ2-7; TRBD1 is a possible D gene (6 bases). The CDR3 totals 14 residues. Germline loops: CDR1 SEHNR, CDR2 FQNEAQ (reference sequence). V was shortened by 3 bases and J by 3 bases, with 12 bases between the two germline ends.

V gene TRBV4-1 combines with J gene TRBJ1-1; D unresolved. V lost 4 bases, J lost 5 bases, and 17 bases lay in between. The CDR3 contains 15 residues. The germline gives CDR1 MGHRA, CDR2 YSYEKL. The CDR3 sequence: CASSPYLRAGTEAFF. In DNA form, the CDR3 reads TGCGCCAGCAGCCCCTATCTGAGGGCGGGAACTGAAGCTTTCTTT.

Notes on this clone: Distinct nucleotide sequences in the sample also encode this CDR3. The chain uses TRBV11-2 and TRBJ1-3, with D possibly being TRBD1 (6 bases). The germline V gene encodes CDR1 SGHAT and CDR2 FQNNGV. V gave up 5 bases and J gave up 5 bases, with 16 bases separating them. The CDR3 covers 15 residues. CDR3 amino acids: CASSHESQGRNTIYF. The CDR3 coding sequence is TGTGCCAGCAGCCATGAATCACAGGGAAGAAACACCATATATTTT.

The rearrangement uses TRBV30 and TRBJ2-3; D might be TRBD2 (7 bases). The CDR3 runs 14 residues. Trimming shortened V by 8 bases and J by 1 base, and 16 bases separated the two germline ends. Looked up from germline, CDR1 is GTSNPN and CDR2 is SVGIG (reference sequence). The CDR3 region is CAVWGGGRTDTQYF. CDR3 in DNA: TGTGCCGTATGGGGAGGGGGACGCACAGATACGCAGTATTTT.

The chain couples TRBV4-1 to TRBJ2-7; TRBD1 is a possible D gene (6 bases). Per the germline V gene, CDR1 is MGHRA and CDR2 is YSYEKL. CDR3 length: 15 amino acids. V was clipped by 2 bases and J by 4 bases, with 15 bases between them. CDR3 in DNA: TGCGCCAGCAGCCAAAGTGTAACAGGGAGATACGAGCAGTACTTC. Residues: CASSQSVTGRYEQYF.

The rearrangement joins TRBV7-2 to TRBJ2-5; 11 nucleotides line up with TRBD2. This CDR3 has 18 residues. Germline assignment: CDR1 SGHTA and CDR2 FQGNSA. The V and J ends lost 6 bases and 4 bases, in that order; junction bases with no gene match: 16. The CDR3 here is CASSLAWTSGPKRETQYF. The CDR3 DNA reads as TGTGCCAGCAGTCTCGCCTGGACTAGCGGGCCAAAGAGAGAGACCCAGTACTTC.

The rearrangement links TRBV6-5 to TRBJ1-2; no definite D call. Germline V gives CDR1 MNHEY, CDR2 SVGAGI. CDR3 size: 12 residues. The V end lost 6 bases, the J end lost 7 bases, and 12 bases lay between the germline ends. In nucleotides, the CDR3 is TGTGCCAGCAGGCGCCATAGCGTTGGCTACACCTTC. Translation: CASRRHSVGYTF.

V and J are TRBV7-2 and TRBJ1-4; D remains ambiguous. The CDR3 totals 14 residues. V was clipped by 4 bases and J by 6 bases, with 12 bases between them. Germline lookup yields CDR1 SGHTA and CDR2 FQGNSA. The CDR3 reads CASSYSPSDEKLFF. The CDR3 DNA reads TGTGCCAGCAGCTATTCTCCCTCCGATGAAAAACTGTTTTTT.

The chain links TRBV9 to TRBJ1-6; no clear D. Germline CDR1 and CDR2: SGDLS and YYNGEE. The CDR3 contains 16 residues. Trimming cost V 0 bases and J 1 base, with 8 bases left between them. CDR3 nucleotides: TGTGCCAGCAGCGTAGGTGGGAGATCCTATAATTCACCCCTCCACTTT. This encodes CASSVGGRSYNSPLHF.

This CDR3 is CASSSRGRTSGGRSSYNEQFF. The CDR3 DNA reads TGTGCCAGTAGTTCGAGAGGCCGGACTAGCGGGGGGCGGAGCTCCTACAATGAGCAGTTCTTC. The chain is built from TRBV19 and TRBJ2-1; 14 positions match TRBD2. The CDR3 contains 21 residues. In germline, CDR1 is LNHDA, CDR2 SQIVND (reference sequence). Trimming at V came to 5 bases and at J to 0 bases, leaving 15 bases not matched to a gene.

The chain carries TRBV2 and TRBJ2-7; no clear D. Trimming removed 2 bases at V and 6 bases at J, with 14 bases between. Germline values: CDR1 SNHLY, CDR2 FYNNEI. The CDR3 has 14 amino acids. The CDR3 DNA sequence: TGTGCCAGCAGTGAACCCCGAGGTAGCCGCGAGCAGTACTTC. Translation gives CASSEPRGSREQYF. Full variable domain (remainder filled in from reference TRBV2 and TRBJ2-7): EPEVTQTPSHQVTQMGQEVILRCVPISNHLYFYWYRQILGQKVEFLVSFYNNEISEKSEIFDDQFSVERPDGSNFTLKIRSTKLEDSAMYFCASSEPRGSREQYFGPGTRLTVT.